A selection of T cell receptor beta chains follows, all from one sample in a study of T-cell reconstitution after alpha-beta-depleted transplantation in children. One entry per CDR3 protein, called by TCRdb with MiXCR from the PCR reads. The sample includes 25,000 to 30,000 distinct CDR3 sequences, 6.3% of them seen just once. This specimen consisted of PBMCs, mostly from graft donor cells, obtained 180 days after TCRalphabeta/CD19-depleted stem cell transplant. The source is a male patient younger than 18 who had a stem cell transplant for acute myeloid leukemia, so the T cells may come from the graft donor. Both conserved end residues are part of each CDR3. The order of the fields is J gene, V gene, D gene, clone size, CDR3 protein, CDR3 DNA. D genes are given only for firm matches. Some rows mark clone size as missing; the rest say once, few, many or name a class of expanded clone.

J: TRBJ2-5
V: TRBV20-1
D: NA
size: medium-sized
CDR3: CSAGTKETQYF
DNA: TGCAGTGCTGGGACAAAAGAGACCCAGTACTTC

J: TRBJ2-7
V: TRBV5-5
D: TRBD2
size: many
CDR3: CASSSGGGSLLSEQYF
DNA: TGTGCCAGCAGCAGTGGGGGGGGTAGTTTGCTTAGCGAGCAGTACTTC

J: TRBJ2-2
V: TRBV3-1
D: NA
size: many
CDR3: CASSPLPPVPGELFF
DNA: TGTGCCAGCAGCCCCCTACCACCCGTTCCCGGGGAGCTGTTTTTT

J: TRBJ1-4
V: TRBV11-2
D: NA
size: many
CDR3: CASSSGGLGEKLFF
DNA: TGTGCCAGCAGCTCCGGAGGGCTCGGTGAAAAACTGTTTTTT

J: TRBJ2-1
V: TRBV3-1
D: TRBD1
size: NA
CDR3: CTCSSLVGTGSSYNEQFF
DNA: TGTACCTGCAGCTCCCTCGTTGGGACAGGGAGCTCCTACAATGAGCAGTTCTTC

J: TRBJ2-3
V: TRBV20-1
D: TRBD2
size: many
CDR3: CSAPLLAGSTDTQYF
DNA: TGCAGTGCGCCGCTTCTAGCGGGAAGCACAGATACGCAGTATTTT

J: TRBJ1-2
V: TRBV6-1
D: TRBD1
size: many
CDR3: CASRQRGGENYGYTF
DNA: TGTGCCAGCAGACAAAGAGGGGGCGAGAACTATGGCTACACCTTC

J: TRBJ1-1
V: TRBV20-1
D: NA
size: many
CDR3: CSAPLNTEAFF
DNA: TGCAGTGCTCCCCTGAACACTGAAGCTTTCTTT

J: TRBJ2-1
V: TRBV3-1
D: TRBD2
size: many
CDR3: CASSPLAGDPLNEQFF
DNA: TGTGCCAGCAGCCCGCTGGCGGGGGACCCTCTCAATGAGCAGTTCTTC

J: TRBJ2-7
V: TRBV6-5
D: TRBD2
size: NA
CDR3: CASSYYSGGEQYF
DNA: TGTGCCAGCAGTTATTATAGCGGGGGCGAGCAGTACTTC

J: TRBJ2-3
V: TRBV20-1
D: NA
size: many
CDR3: CSPARTDTQYF
DNA: TGCAGTCCCGCGCGCACAGATACGCAGTATTTT

J: TRBJ2-2
V: TRBV6-5
D: TRBD1
size: many
CDR3: CATNKGALNTGELFF
DNA: TGTGCCACCAATAAGGGGGCCCTGAACACCGGGGAGCTGTTTTTT

J: TRBJ2-7
V: TRBV3-1
D: TRBD2
size: many
CDR3: CASSPWTSGTYEQYF
DNA: TGTGCCAGCAGCCCCTGGACTAGCGGGACCTACGAGCAGTACTTC

J: TRBJ2-3
V: TRBV20-1
D: NA
size: many
CDR3: CSAIRPGSGTQYF
DNA: TGCAGTGCTATCCGCCCAGGGTCGGGTACGCAGTATTTT